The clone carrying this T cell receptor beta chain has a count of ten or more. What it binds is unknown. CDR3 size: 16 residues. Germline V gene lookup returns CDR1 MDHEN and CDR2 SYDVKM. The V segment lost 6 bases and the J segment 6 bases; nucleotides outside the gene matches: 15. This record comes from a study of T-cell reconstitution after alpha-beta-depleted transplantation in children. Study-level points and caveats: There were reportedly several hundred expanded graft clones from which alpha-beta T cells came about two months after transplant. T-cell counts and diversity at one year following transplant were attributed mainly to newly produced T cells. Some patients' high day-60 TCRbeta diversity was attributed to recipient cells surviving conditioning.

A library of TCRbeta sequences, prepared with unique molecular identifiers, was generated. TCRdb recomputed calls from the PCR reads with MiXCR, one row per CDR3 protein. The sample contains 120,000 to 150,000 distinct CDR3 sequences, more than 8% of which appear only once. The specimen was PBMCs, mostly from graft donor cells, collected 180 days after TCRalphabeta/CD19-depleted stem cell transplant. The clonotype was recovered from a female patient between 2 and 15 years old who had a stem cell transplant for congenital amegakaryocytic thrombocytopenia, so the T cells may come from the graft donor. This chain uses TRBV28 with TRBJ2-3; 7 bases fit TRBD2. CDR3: CASSFLPGLRMDTQYF. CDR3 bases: TGTGCCAGCAGCTTCCTACCGGGACTAAGGATGGATACGCAGTATTTT.